The next 14 T cell receptor beta chains were all read from a single sample in a study of blood T cell repertoires in COVID-19 (dated by TCRdb to the early 2020s). Receptor amplification or capture employed the immunoSEQ multiplex PCR assay. The table comes from immuneACCESS by way of TCRdb, which keeps in-frame sequences with V and J called. Part of the clones is missing from these tables; in studies checked, under half for an unresolved V gene and the rest for unknown reasons. Within this sample are about 430,000 clones, with 88% of them counted one time only. The top ten constitute less than 1.5% of the sample. Sample: PBMCs or T cells enriched from blood (not recorded which). All receptors come from a woman between 18 and 30 years old who had been exposed to COVID-19.

V is TRBV14 and J is TRBJ2-1, with D perhaps matching TRBD2 (5 bases). This CDR3 has 13 amino acids. Germline values: CDR1 SGHDN, CDR2 FVKESK. V shed 0 bases and J shed 11 bases, with 11 bases lying between them. Here the CDR3 reads CASSQDRGTKQFF. CDR3 coding DNA: TGTGCCAGCAGCCAAGACCGGGGAACTAAGCAGTTCTTC.

The chain is built from TRBV5-6 and TRBJ1-6, with D perhaps matching TRBD1 (6 bases). With 4 bases removed from V and 5 bases from J, the gap between germline ends came to 10 bases. CDR1 and CDR2 from the germline V gene are SGHDT and YYEEEE. The CDR3 covers 14 residues. The CDR3 protein is CASSTGIDNSPLHF. In DNA, the CDR3 is TGTGCCAGCAGCACAGGGATTGATAATTCACCCCTCCACTTT.

This clone was counted once. The genes are TRBV7-8 and TRBJ2-7, with 7 bases lining up with TRBD2. After removal of 0 bases from V and 0 bases from J, the junction contained 5 bases not matched to a gene. In germline, CDR1 is SGHVS, CDR2 FQNEAQ. This CDR3 spans 16 amino acids. Here the CDR3 reads CASSLADVAGSYEQYF. CDR3 DNA: TGTGCCAGCAGCTTAGCGGACGTAGCGGGCTCCTACGAGCAGTACTTC.

V gene TRBV7-9 combines with J gene TRBJ2-7, with 7 positions matching TRBD2. Germline V CDR1 and CDR2: SEHNR, FQNEAQ (reference sequence). J gave up 2 bases and V 8 bases, and 0 bases lay outside the gene matches. This CDR3 region has 11 residues. CDR3 region: CASGRAYEQYF. CDR3 nucleotides: TGTGCCAGCGGGAGGGCCTACGAGCAGTACTTC.

This chain connects TRBV20-1 to TRBJ2-7; D might be TRBD2 (5 bases). The germline CDR1 and CDR2 sequences are DFQATT and SNEGSKA (reference sequence). V was shortened by 6 bases and J by 6 bases, with 12 bases between the two germline ends. The CDR3 consists of 11 residues. In DNA form, the CDR3 reads TGCAGTGCGAAGAGGGTCGGCGAGCAGTACTTC. Encoded protein: CSAKRVGEQYF.

This clone occurred a few times. Other DNA sequences of this sample code for an identical CDR3. The chain links TRBV19 to TRBJ2-6; 9 bases are shared with TRBD1. V was pared by 4 bases and J by 0 bases, with 4 bases of the junction left unmatched. CDR3 length: 17 amino acids. Looked up from germline, CDR1 is LNHDA and CDR2 is SQIVND (reference sequence). This chain's CDR3 is CASSTGQGSSGANVLTF. CDR3 nucleotide sequence: TGTGCCAGTAGTACCGGACAGGGGAGCTCTGGGGCCAACGTCCTGACTTTC.

The V and J genes are TRBV28 and TRBJ2-7; 8 bases are shared with TRBD1. There are 14 residues in the CDR3. CDR1 is MDHEN, CDR2 SYDVKM, per germline. J lost 7 bases, V lost 5 bases, and 10 bases had no gene match. The CDR3 bases are TGTGCCAGCAGTGGGACGCAGGGGGCAGGTGAGCAGTACTTC. Translation: CASSGTQGAGEQYF.

J is TRBJ2-7 and V is TRBV5-6; TRBD1 agrees at 9 bases. The CDR3 consists of 16 residues. Germline lookup yields CDR1 SGHDT and CDR2 YYEEEE. The V segment lost 2 bases and the J segment 7 bases; nucleotides outside the gene matches: 13. The CDR3 reads CASSFDLGQGFEEQYF. DNA for the CDR3: TGTGCCAGCAGCTTTGATTTAGGACAGGGGTTTGAGGAGCAGTACTTC.

The genes are TRBV7-2 and TRBJ2-3; TRBD1 matches 12 bases. The V gene end was trimmed by 5 bases and the J gene end by 8 bases; junction bases not matched to a gene: 11. From germline, CDR1 is SGHTA and CDR2 FQGNSA. CDR3 length equals 16 residues. In DNA, the CDR3 is TGTGCCAGCAGCCCAAGGGGGGACAGGGGGCGGGGTACGCAGTATTTT. Translation gives CASSPRGDRGRGTQYF.

The rearrangement joins TRBV28 to TRBJ2-7; perhaps TRBD1 as D (6 bases). The ends were cut back, 5 bases at V and 2 bases at J, with 13 bases in the middle. Germline assignment: CDR1 MDHEN and CDR2 SYDVKM. There are 14 residues in the CDR3. CDR3 amino acids: CASSRGDTPYEQYF. CDR3 DNA sequence: TGTGCCAGCAGTAGAGGGGACACCCCCTACGAGCAGTACTTC. Filled out from reference TRBV28 and TRBJ2-7, the complete variable domain reads DVKVTQSSRYLVKRTGEKVFLECVQDMDHENMFWYRQDPGLGLRLIYFSYDVKMKEKGDIPEGYSVSREKKERFSLILESASTNQTSMYLCASSRGDTPYEQYFGPGTRLTVT.

This clone was counted a single time. The J gene is TRBJ1-1, the V gene TRBV7-8, with TRBD1 identical over 8 bases. Trimming removed 3 bases from V and 2 bases from J; junction bases left unmatched: 8. Germline CDR1 SGHVS, CDR2 FQNEAQ. The CDR3 is made up of 16 amino acids. The CDR3 coding sequence is TGTGCCAGCAGCTTCCTGACAGGGGTCTTCAACACTGAAGCTTTCTTT. The encoded protein is CASSFLTGVFNTEAFF.

V gene TRBV2 combines with J gene TRBJ1-1; 8 nucleotides agree with TRBD1. Germline CDR1 is SNHLY and CDR2 is FYNNEI. This CDR3 has 17 amino acids. V dropped 4 bases and J dropped 2; count of bases not matched to a gene: 12. In nucleotides, the CDR3 is TGTGCCAGCAGTGCTACCGGGACAGGCCCTCCCAACACTGAAGCTTTCTTT. It specifies CASSATGTGPPNTEAFF. Full variable domain (missing parts from reference TRBV2 and TRBJ1-1): EPEVTQTPSHQVTQMGQEVILRCVPISNHLYFYWYRQILGQKVEFLVSFYNNEISEKSEIFDDQFSVERPDGSNFTLKIRSTKLEDSAMYFCASSATGTGPPNTEAFFGQGTRLTVV.

V usage is TRBV9 and J usage is TRBJ1-2, with a tentative D call TRBD1 (5 bases). CDR3 size: 10 residues. Germline CDR1 reads SGDLS; CDR2 reads YYNGEE. Trimming cost V 7 bases and J 6 bases, with 7 bases left between them. CDR3 coding DNA: TGTGCCAGCCAGGGAAATGGCTACACCTTC. This encodes CASQGNGYTF. Variable domain in full (rest from reference TRBV9 and TRBJ1-2): DSGVTQTPKHLITATGQRVTLRCSPRSGDLSVYWYQQSLDQGLQFLIQYYNGEERAKGNILERFSAQQFPDLHSELNLSSLELGDSALYFCASQGNGYTFGSGTRLTVV.

A single count supports this clone. The chain employs TRBV28 and TRBJ2-3; TRBD2 matches at 12 bases. The CDR3 sequence is 16 residues long. V lost 2 bases and J lost 11; bases outside the gene matches: 11. Germline loops: CDR1 MDHEN, CDR2 SYDVKM. In nucleotides, the CDR3 is TGTGCCAGCAGTTTAGGACTAGCGGGACCCTTCGTCGAGCAGTATTTT. It encodes CASSLGLAGPFVEQYF.